The 22 T cell receptor beta chains presented below share a single source sample, sequenced in a study of OX40 agonist ivuxolimab in advanced cancers. The protocol was immunoSEQ multiplex PCR, while the TCRdb copy is restricted to in-frame clones and leaves out a portion. The sample records tens of thousands of clones, approximately 92% being singletons. Material: CD4+ or CD8+ T cells sorted from blood, obtained in a trial of the OX40 agonist ivuxolimab. Receptors were obtained from an adult with an advanced solid tumor such as melanoma, head and neck, liver or kidney cancer.

The genes are TRBV29-1 and TRBJ1-3; unclear D gene. The germline V gene encodes CDR1 SQVTM and CDR2 ANQGSEA. The CDR3 length is 15 residues. Trimming stripped 0 bases from V and 0 bases from J, with 9 bases between. CDR3 sequence (DNA): TGCAGCGTTGAAGACCCGCACTACTCTGGAAACACCATATATTTT. The encoded protein is CSVEDPHYSGNTIYF. The full variable domain, its missing parts supplied by reference TRBV29-1 and TRBJ1-3, is SAVISQKPSRDICQRGTSLTIQCQVDSQVTMMFWYRQQPGQSLTLIATANQGSEATYESGFVIDKFPISRPNLTFSTLTVSNMSPEDSSIYLCSVEDPHYSGNTIYFGEGSWLTVV.

V gene TRBV9 combines with J gene TRBJ2-5; a possible D gene is TRBD2 (6 bases). The germline V gene encodes CDR1 SGDLS and CDR2 YYNGEE. The CDR3 extends over 15 amino acids. The ends were cut back, 2 bases at V and 1 base at J, with 12 bases in the middle. CDR3 residues: CASSVGGGVQETQYF. Written as DNA, the CDR3 is TGTGCCAGCAGCGTGGGTGGCGGGGTCCAAGAGACCCAGTACTTC.

The gene calls are TRBV7-9 and TRBJ2-1; tentatively, D is TRBD2 (5 bases). V lost 5 bases and J lost 15, with 17 bases in between. CDR3 length equals 12 residues. Germline CDR1 is SEHNR and CDR2 is FQNEAQ (reference sequence). This chain's CDR3 is CASSLLAGERFF. DNA of the CDR3: TGTGCCAGCAGCCTCCTCGCGGGTGAACGGTTCTTC.

The chain employs TRBV7-6 and TRBJ1-4; D ambiguous. From germline, CDR1 is SGHVS and CDR2 FNYEAQ. The CDR3 extends over 16 amino acids. Trimming pared 1 base from V and 8 bases from J, leaving 17 bases between. CDR3 amino acids: CASSLVSGVVGEKLFF. In nucleotides, the CDR3 is TGTGCCAGCAGCTTAGTGTCCGGGGTTGTGGGGGAAAAACTGTTTTTT.

The chain uses TRBV7-2 and TRBJ2-7; possibly TRBD2 for D (6 bases). Germline V gives CDR1 SGHTA, CDR2 FQGNSA. The CDR3 extends over 14 amino acids. Trimming removed 5 bases at V and 0 bases at J, with 11 bases between. This CDR3 is CASSPTGLSYEQYF. The CDR3 DNA reads as TGTGCCAGCAGCCCCACGGGACTCTCCTACGAGCAGTACTTC.

Relative to its sample, this clone is medium-sized (0.01 to 0.1%). V usage is TRBV19 and J usage is TRBJ2-7; tentatively, D is TRBD1 or TRBD2 (5 bases each). Looked up from germline, CDR1 is LNHDA and CDR2 is SQIVND (reference sequence). There are 14 residues in the CDR3. V lost 10 bases to trimming and J lost 2 bases, with 18 bases between them. CDR3 protein: CATRQGDGTYEQYF. The CDR3 bases are TGTGCCACCAGACAAGGGGACGGGACCTACGAGCAGTACTTC.

V gene TRBV10-3 combines with J gene TRBJ2-3; D is unresolved. The germline gives CDR1 ENHRY, CDR2 SYGVKD. The CDR3 length is 12 residues. Trimming took 7 bases from V and 4 from J, leaving 9 bases between them. The CDR3 sequence: CAIKPGPDTQYF. Here the CDR3 DNA reads TGTGCCATCAAACCCGGGCCAGATACGCAGTATTTT.

The V call is TRBV27, the J call TRBJ2-7, with D unclear. Germline V gene sequence: CDR1 MNHEY, CDR2 SMNVEV (reference sequence). The CDR3 runs to 13 residues. The V end lost 6 bases, the J end lost 5 bases, and 14 bases lay between the germline ends. CDR3 protein: CASRLYQNHEQYF. CDR3 DNA sequence: TGTGCCAGCAGGTTGTACCAAAACCACGAGCAGTACTTC.

The chain carries TRBV5-4 and TRBJ2-1; D is undetermined. The CDR3 covers 14 residues. Germline V gives CDR1 SGHNT, CDR2 YYREEE (reference sequence). The V gene lost 2 bases and the J gene lost 0 bases, with 6 bases spanning the gap. The CDR3 protein is CASSFPDSYNEQFF. CDR3 in DNA: TGTGCCAGCAGCTTTCCCGACTCCTACAATGAGCAGTTCTTC.

The chain couples TRBV9 to TRBJ2-5, with TRBD1 matching over 7 bases. The V gene's germline CDR1 is SGDLS and CDR2 YYNGEE. The V segment lost 8 bases and the J segment 2 bases; nucleotides outside the gene matches: 9. This CDR3 spans 14 amino acids. The CDR3 coding sequence is TGTGCCAGTTCCCCCCGACAGGGACAAGAGACCCAGTACTTC. Its protein product is CASSPRQGQETQYF. The full variable domain, rest sourced from reference TRBV9 and TRBJ2-5, is DSGVTQTPKHLITATGQRVTLRCSPRSGDLSVYWYQQSLDQGLQFLIQYYNGEERAKGNILERFSAQQFPDLHSELNLSSLELGDSALYFCASSPRQGQETQYFGPGTRLLVL.

The chain joins TRBV5-3 to TRBJ1-5; D call uncertain. TRBV5-3 counts as an open reading frame of uncertain function. This CDR3 region has 15 residues. V was trimmed by 0 bases and J by 1 base, leaving 8 bases between them. The CDR3 coding sequence is TGTGCCAGAAGCTTGGAGGGCAGGAGCAATCAGCCCCAGCATTTT. This sequence encodes CARSLEGRSNQPQHF.

This CDR3 is CASSIGAYTGELFF. The CDR3 DNA sequence: TGTGCCAGTAGTATAGGGGCCTACACCGGGGAGCTGTTTTTT. This chain joins TRBV19 and TRBJ2-2; D remains unclear. The germline V and J ends were trimmed by 1 base and 3 bases, with 6 bases remaining between them. The CDR3 has 14 amino acids. Germline V gene sequence: CDR1 LNHDA, CDR2 SQIVND (reference sequence).

This chain connects TRBV6-1 to TRBJ2-7, with D uncertain. V was cut by 6 bases and J by 7 bases, with 10 bases left in between. The CDR3 consists of 11 residues. In germline, CDR1 is MNHNS, CDR2 SASEGT. CDR3 amino acids: CASRVSTEQYF. The CDR3 DNA is TGTGCCAGCAGGGTTTCCACGGAGCAGTACTTC.

The V call is TRBV9, the J call TRBJ1-2; TRBD1 aligns across 7 bases. CDR1 and CDR2 from the germline V gene are SGDLS and YYNGEE. This CDR3 spans 14 amino acids. The J segment lost 3 bases and the V segment lost 4 bases, leaving 6 bases of the junction unmatched. CDR3 region: CASSSTGTDYGYTF. The CDR3 nucleotides are TGTGCCAGCAGCTCAACCGGGACAGACTATGGCTACACCTTC.

This chain uses TRBV11-2 with TRBJ2-7; 8 positions match TRBD1. The junction had 6 bases not matched to a gene; V was cut back by 5 bases and J by 6 bases. This CDR3 spans 13 amino acids. Germline values: CDR1 SGHAT, CDR2 FQNNGV. CDR3 in DNA: TGTGCCAGCAGCCCCCGACAGGGGCGCGAGCAGTACTTC. This encodes CASSPRQGREQYF.

The rearrangement uses TRBV11-2 and TRBJ2-7, with a tentative D call TRBD1 (6 bases). The CDR3 runs 15 residues. The germline CDR1 and CDR2 sequences are SGHAT and FQNNGV. Trimming pared 0 bases from V and 6 bases from J, leaving 15 bases between. Here the CDR3 reads CASSLDLTGTSEQYF. The CDR3 nucleotides are TGTGCCAGCAGCTTAGATCTCACAGGGACGTCCGAGCAGTACTTC.

The chain has TRBV27 and TRBJ1-2, with a weak D call TRBD1 (5 bases). V was shortened by 6 bases and J by 6 bases, with 11 bases between the two germline ends. Germline V gene data show CDR1 as MNHEY and CDR2 as SMNVEV (reference sequence). This CDR3 spans 12 amino acids. CDR3 sequence reads: CASSQGGDGYTF. CDR3 nucleotide sequence: TGTGCCAGCAGCCAGGGAGGCGATGGCTACACCTTC.

This chain links TRBV15 with TRBJ2-5, with 7 bases matching TRBD1. Germline values: CDR1 LNHNV, CDR2 YYDKDF (reference sequence). This CDR3 comprises 17 residues. J lost 5 bases, V lost 1 base, and 13 bases had no gene match. The DNA for the CDR3 is TGTGCCACCAGCAGAGTGACAGGGAGTTTGCCGGAGGAGACCCAGTACTTC. It specifies CATSRVTGSLPEETQYF.

This rearrangement joins TRBV18 to TRBJ2-3; tentatively, D is TRBD1 or TRBD2 (5 bases each). The germline gives CDR1 KGHSH, CDR2 LQKENI. V shed 5 bases and J shed 2 bases, with 14 bases lying between them. This CDR3 region has 15 residues. CDR3 sequence: CASSSEGRHTDTQYF. CDR3 in DNA: TGTGCCAGCTCATCAGAGGGGCGGCACACAGATACGCAGTATTTT.

The chain has TRBV9 and TRBJ2-7; 10 positions match TRBD2. CDR3 length: 15 amino acids. The junction had 7 bases not matched to a gene; V was cut back by 3 bases and J by 4 bases. Germline CDR1 is SGDLS and CDR2 is YYNGEE. The CDR3 DNA follows: TGTGCCAGCAGCGCCGCTAGCGGGAGTGTGTACGAGCAGTACTTC. Translating it yields CASSAASGSVYEQYF.

This chain links TRBV6-6 with TRBJ2-1; 8 bases are shared with TRBD1. V lost 1 base, J lost 8 bases, and 4 bases stayed unmatched. Germline V gene lookup returns CDR1 MNHNY and CDR2 SVGAGI (reference sequence). The CDR3 contains 14 residues. The CDR3, as DNA: TGTGCCAGCAGTTACTTGGACAGGGAGGATGAGCAGTTCTTC. Protein sequence: CASSYLDREDEQFF.

The chain couples TRBV27 to TRBJ2-7; 8 nucleotides line up with TRBD1. The V and J ends lost 5 bases and 2 bases, in that order; junction bases with no gene match: 8. This CDR3 has 15 residues. Germline V lookup: CDR1 MNHEY, CDR2 SMNVEV (reference sequence). The CDR3: CASSPPRTGPYEQYF. CDR3 bases: TGTGCCAGCAGTCCCCCACGGACAGGGCCCTACGAGCAGTACTTC.